The present TCR beta chain was sequenced within a study of control samples from healthy donors and cancer patients. This table comes from immunoSEQ multiplex PCR, and its TCRdb copy is limited to in-frame clones, with some not included. The table records fewer than 65,000 clones, approximately 80% of them present only once. Material for sequencing was blood. The TCR sequence derives from a man between 65 and 85 years old in good health.

CDR3 in amino acids: CASSLQTRGRTEAFF. CDR3 sequence (DNA): TGTGCCAGCAGCTTACAAACCAGGGGGAGGACTGAAGCTTTCTTT. V gene TRBV7-3 combines with J gene TRBJ1-1; TRBD1 aligns across 7 bases. Germline loops: CDR1 SGHTA, CDR2 FQGTGA. The V and J ends lost 2 bases and 5 bases, in that order; junction bases with no gene match: 8. CDR3 length: 15 amino acids.